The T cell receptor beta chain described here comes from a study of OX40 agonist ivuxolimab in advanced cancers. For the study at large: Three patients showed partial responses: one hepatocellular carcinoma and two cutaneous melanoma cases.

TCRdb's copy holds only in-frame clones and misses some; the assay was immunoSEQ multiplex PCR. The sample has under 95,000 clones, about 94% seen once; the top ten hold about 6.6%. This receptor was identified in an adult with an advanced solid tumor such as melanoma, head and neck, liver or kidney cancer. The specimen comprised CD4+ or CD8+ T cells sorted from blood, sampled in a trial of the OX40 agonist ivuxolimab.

The CDR3 nucleotides are TGTGCCAGCAGCGCGAACCGGAGGAGCGGGGAGACCCAGTACTTC. Translation gives CASSANRRSGETQYF. V is TRBV9 and J is TRBJ2-5; weak D call: TRBD2 (6 bases). Germline-derived CDR1 and CDR2 are SGDLS and YYNGEE. This CDR3 comprises 15 residues. V shed 3 bases and J shed 5 bases, with 17 bases lying between them.